The 10 T cell receptor beta chains given below trace back to one sample, sequenced in a study of T cell changes during pregnancy in multiple sclerosis. Libraries were prepared by immunoSEQ multiplex PCR; TCRdb keeps only in-frame clonotypes and omits some of them. The sample yields about 56,000 clones, approximately 91% seen once. Sequencing used peripheral blood, obtained after pregnancy. Source of these receptors: a female donor with multiple sclerosis, enrolled in a pregnancy study.

The chain has TRBV28 and TRBJ1-2; possible D gene TRBD1, 5 bases. Trimming shortened V by 2 bases and J by 4 bases, and 17 bases separated the two germline ends. The CDR3 covers 16 residues. Germline CDR1 and CDR2: MDHEN and SYDVKM. This CDR3 reads CASSLRPGGVVYGYTF. DNA for the CDR3: TGTGCCAGCAGTTTACGCCCCGGGGGGGTCGTCTATGGCTACACCTTC.

The chain links TRBV11-2 to TRBJ1-2; possibly TRBD1 for D (6 bases). The CDR3 sequence is 14 residues long. Trimming stripped 3 bases from V and 4 bases from J, with 12 bases between. Germline values: CDR1 SGHAT, CDR2 FQNNGV. CDR3 DNA: TGTGCCAGCAGCTTGGCAGGGGTCGGCTATGGCTACACCTTC. It encodes CASSLAGVGYGYTF.

This clone has only a few counts. The CDR3 reads CASSAQGSMNTEAFF. The CDR3 bases are TGTGCCAGCAGTGCCCAGGGCAGTATGAACACTGAAGCTTTCTTT. The chain recombines TRBV2 with TRBJ1-1; tentatively, D is TRBD1 (5 bases). CDR3 length: 15 amino acids. CDR1 and CDR2 (germline): SNHLY, FYNNEI. The V and J ends lost 4 bases and 0 bases respectively, with 12 bases between them.

CDR3 in DNA: TGCGCCAGCAGCCTCGGGGGGACGACTCCGAATACGCAGTATTTT. This gives the protein CASSLGGTTPNTQYF. The genes are TRBV5-1 and TRBJ2-3, with 7 bases matching TRBD2. The V gene's germline CDR1 is SGHRS and CDR2 YFSETQ. The V segment lost 4 bases and the J segment 7 bases; nucleotides outside the gene matches: 12. The CDR3 extends over 15 amino acids.

The chain combines TRBV5-1 with TRBJ2-3; 13 positions match TRBD2. The CDR3 runs 17 residues. CDR1 SGHRS and CDR2 YFSETQ come from the germline V gene. V shed 3 bases and J 1 base; nucleotides not matched to a gene: 5. CDR3 sequence reads: CASSSGLAGAGTDTQYF. The CDR3 DNA follows: TGCGCCAGCAGCTCCGGACTAGCGGGGGCAGGCACAGATACGCAGTATTTT.

Here the CDR3 DNA reads TGTGCCAGCAGCGTAAGCGGGGGCGATGAAAAACTGTTTTTT. Encoded protein: CASSVSGGDEKLFF. The J gene is TRBJ1-4, the V gene TRBV9; tentatively, D is TRBD1 (6 bases). The CDR3 consists of 14 residues. CDR1 SGDLS and CDR2 YYNGEE come from the germline V gene. Trimming shortened V by 1 base and J by 6 bases, and 10 bases separated the two germline ends.

The rearrangement links TRBV6-5 to TRBJ2-1, with 8 positions matching TRBD2. CDR1 is MNHEY, CDR2 SVGAGI, per germline. This CDR3 is built from 15 residues. The V segment lost 2 bases and the J segment 4 bases; nucleotides outside the gene matches: 4. CDR3 sequence (DNA): TGTGCCAGCAGTTACGGGGCTAGCGGGTACAATGAGCAGTTCTTC. Its protein is CASSYGASGYNEQFF.

The J gene is TRBJ2-3, the V gene TRBV7-2; the match to TRBD2 covers 10 bases. The germline gives CDR1 SGHTA, CDR2 FQGNSA. J was trimmed by 2 bases and V by 5 bases; bases with no gene match: 10. The CDR3 consists of 17 residues. The CDR3 DNA reads TGTGCCAGCAGCCAACCTCCCACTAGCGGGACCACAGATACGCAGTATTTT. Translation: CASSQPPTSGTTDTQYF.

The CDR3 DNA reads as TGTGCCAGCAGTTACTCGAAAGGGGTGAACACTGAAGCTTTCTTT. It is translated as CASSYSKGVNTEAFF. The rearrangement joins TRBV6-5 to TRBJ1-1; the D gene is possibly TRBD1 (5 bases). The CDR3 consists of 15 residues. V was shortened by 0 bases and J by 0 bases, with 8 bases between the two germline ends. Germline loops: CDR1 MNHEY, CDR2 SVGAGI.

The chain is built from TRBV5-4 and TRBJ2-7, with TRBD2 identical over 7 bases. The CDR3 runs to 15 residues. CDR1 is SGHNT and CDR2 is YYREEE in the germline V gene (reference sequence). The V and J ends lost 4 bases and 2 bases, in that order; junction bases with no gene match: 9. The CDR3 nucleotides read TGTGCCAGCAGCAGTTACCGGGACTATGCCTACGAGCAGTACTTC. It encodes CASSSYRDYAYEQYF.